Detailed here is one T cell receptor beta chain. Its specific antigen is unknown. No much larger clonotype is one base removed from it; base qualities were not supplied. The record originates from a study of cytotoxic CD8 clonotypes in ibrutinib-treated CLL (dated by TCRdb to the early 2020s). About the full investigation: In this cohort, over 14 patients were treatment-naive and approximately ten were relapsed/refractory, while some 17 had unmutated IGHV. Cryopreserved peripheral blood mononuclear cells were obtained before treatment, at response, and at either sustained remission or disease progression. Response samples were taken after a median of approximately eleven months on treatment, ranging from about 6 to 40 months. On average, each sample yielded 255,043 productive templates and tens of thousands of productive rearrangements. Longitudinal samples were obtainable from about 30% of the roughly 90 participants in the trial. Every remission and progressive disease sample was obtained while ibrutinib was still being received by the patients. Responses were partial in around 24 patients and complete in 2; after median around 68 months follow-up, about 14 stayed in remission and about twelve progressed.

Broader findings and caveats from the paper: Sampling times were not matched between patients in sustained remission and patients whose disease was progressing, and lymph node repertoires were not examined. Baseline clonality was found to be higher than that of age-matched healthy donors and was strongly correlated with circulating CD8+ T-cell counts. Clonality increased at ibrutinib response, stayed stable in sustained remission, and fell back toward baseline at progression. Public clonotypes were found to be uncommon and were observed to contract or remain stable during treatment; the increase in clonality was shown to reflect expansion of private clonotypes at ibrutinib response.

The sample's time point label is to be understood as: about eleven months on ibrutinib. For TCR beta library preparation, roughly 2.2 micrograms of genomic DNA were isolated from cryopreserved PBMCs. Longitudinal blood samples from CLL patients receiving ibrutinib monotherapy were subjected to high-throughput TCR beta sequencing. The patients were enrolled in a single-center, open-label phase 2 trial of ibrutinib monotherapy. On a MiSeq, deep resolution sequencing aimed for a depth between 1 in 1 million and 1 in 200,000 T cells, with each clonotype covered about 9.9x on average. TCR beta libraries were generated with the immunoSEQ hsTCRB Kit. Per the source publication's procedure: The data were analyzed with ImmunoSEQ Analyzer and ImmunoSEQ Data Assistant, and V, D and J gene assignments followed IMGT definitions. Clonality, which ranges from 0 to 1, was calculated by subtracting the normalized Shannon entropy of productive rearrangement frequencies from one. Only overrepresented clonotypes making up at least 0.05% of the repertoire of each patient were included in the public clonotype analysis. About a dozen age-matched healthy donor repertoires from immuneACCESS served as clonality controls. TCRdb retrieved this table from immuneACCESS and kept in-frame rearrangements only. Not all clones are present; in checked studies, unresolved V genes account for under half, and no reason is known for the remainder. V, J and clone size derive from that table, while D and trimming were established from the DNA sequence. The sample includes approximately 190,000 clones, with roughly 79% observed a single time. Of the sample, around 10% is held by the ten largest clones.

According to the germline V gene (reference sequence), CDR1 reads SEHNR and CDR2 reads FQNEAQ. Counted from cysteine to phenylalanine, this CDR3 has 14 amino acids. Of all the DNA, just the CDR3 is kept, 42 bases in frame from base 1. V trim: 7 bases; J trim: 8 bases; unmatched bases: 13. This clonotype was sampled from a human donor with chronic lymphocytic leukemia. This sequence uses TRBV7-9 and TRBJ1-2; 7 bases in the junction line up with TRBD1. Sequences were derived from PBMCs, sampled after 12 months of ibrutinib treatment. The DNA sequence reads TGTGCCAGCAACCCAGGACAGGTGATAGACGGCTACACCTTC. This gives the protein CASNPGQVIDGYTF. Reference TRBV7-9 and TRBJ1-2 proteins supply the regions before and after the CDR3; the full variable domain is: DTGVSQNPRHKITKRGQNVTFRCDPISEHNRLYWYRQTLGQGPEFLTYFQNEAQLEKSRLLSDRFSAERPKGSFSTLEIQRTEQGDSAMYLCASNPGQVIDGYTFGSGTRLTVV.